The 32 T cell receptor beta chains given below trace back to one sample, sequenced in a study of blood T cell repertoires in COVID-19. Profiling relied on immunoSEQ multiplex PCR, and the TCRdb table lists in-frame clones only, not all of them. The sample lists 65,000 to 80,000 clones, roughly nine tenths seen once, with approximately 9.1% in the top ten. Input material: peripheral blood. These receptors all stem from a human donor in a cohort sampled during active COVID-19.

This clone was seen a few times. V gene TRBV30 combines with J gene TRBJ2-6; possibly TRBD2 for D (6 bases). Trimming removed 0 bases from V and 0 bases from J, with 12 bases in between. The CDR3 is made up of 17 amino acids. Germline V gene sequence: CDR1 GTSNPN, CDR2 SVGIG (reference sequence). The CDR3 protein is CAWSVRRGLSGANVLTF. The CDR3 nucleotides are TGTGCCTGGAGTGTAAGGAGGGGCCTCTCTGGGGCCAACGTCCTGACTTTC.

This clone was detected a few times. The J gene is TRBJ1-1, the V gene TRBV9; perhaps TRBD1 as D (5 bases). There are 13 residues in the CDR3. Germline V gene lookup returns CDR1 SGDLS and CDR2 YYNGEE. V gave up 0 bases and J gave up 4 bases, with 7 bases separating them. The CDR3 region has the DNA TGTGCCAGCAGCGTAGTGCAGGGCACTGAAGCTTTCTTT. This gives the protein CASSVVQGTEAFF.

V is TRBV10-2 and J is TRBJ1-4; 8 bases line up with TRBD1. The CDR3 contains 15 residues. CDR1 WSHSY and CDR2 SAAADI come from the germline V gene. V lost 0 bases to trimming and J lost 7 bases; unmatched junction nucleotides: 4. This CDR3 reads CASSESAGGGEKLFF. The CDR3 nucleotides are TGCGCCAGCAGTGAGTCTGCAGGGGGCGGTGAAAAACTGTTTTTT.

The gene calls are TRBV15 and TRBJ2-4; weak D call: TRBD1 (6 bases). Trimming left V 8 bases short and J 0 bases short, with 17 bases between. Looked up from germline, CDR1 is LNHNV and CDR2 is YYDKDF (reference sequence). CDR3 length equals 16 residues. The CDR3 nucleotides are TGTGCCACCCCCACCGGCAGGGGAATAGCCAAAAACATTCAGTACTTC. Translating it yields CATPTGRGIAKNIQYF.

CDR3 region: CASSLREELFF. The CDR3 DNA reads as TGTGCCAGCAGCCTCAGGGAGGAGCTGTTTTTT. V is TRBV5-4 and J is TRBJ2-2; TRBD1 might be the D (5 bases). Germline V gene lookup returns CDR1 SGHNT and CDR2 YYREEE (reference sequence). V was trimmed by 4 bases and J by 10 bases, leaving 8 bases between them. The CDR3 extends over 11 amino acids.

The V and J genes are TRBV20-1 and TRBJ2-5; the D gene is possibly TRBD1 (5 bases). Trimming removed 3 bases at V and 5 bases at J, with 13 bases between. The CDR3 runs 13 residues. CDR1 and CDR2 (germline): DFQATT, SNEGSKA (reference sequence). CDR3 sequence reads: CSASRSGRETQYF. CDR3 nucleotides: TGCAGTGCTAGTAGGTCAGGGCGGGAGACCCAGTACTTC.

This chain joins TRBV2 and TRBJ2-5, with TRBD2 as a possible D gene (6 bases). The CDR3 is 14 amino acids. V dropped 4 bases and J dropped 0 bases, with 9 bases sitting between them. Per the germline V gene, CDR1 is SNHLY and CDR2 is FYNNEI. CDR3 bases: TGTGCCAGCAGTGTACGGGGGTACCAAGAGACCCAGTACTTC. Its translation: CASSVRGYQETQYF.

J is TRBJ1-4 and V is TRBV9, with D possibly TRBD1 on 6 matching bases. The CDR3 is made up of 15 amino acids. Germline V gene lookup returns CDR1 SGDLS and CDR2 YYNGEE. Between the trimmed V and J ends, which lost 4 bases and 4 bases, there was a span of 14 bases. CDR3 in DNA: TGTGCCAGCAGCTCCAACGGACAGATTAATGAAAAACTGTTTTTT. Residues: CASSSNGQINEKLFF.

The V call is TRBV28, the J call TRBJ1-4; 7 bases are a match to TRBD1. Germline loops: CDR1 MDHEN, CDR2 SYDVKM. V shed 5 bases and J 0 bases; nucleotides not matched to a gene: 6. This CDR3 spans 16 amino acids. The CDR3 coding sequence is TGTGCCAGCAGTCCCTCGACAGGGACAACTAATGAAAAACTGTTTTTT. Its translation: CASSPSTGTTNEKLFF.

The rearrangement uses TRBV30 and TRBJ2-2; no reliable D call. The ends were cut back, 2 bases at V and 4 bases at J, with 5 bases in the middle. This CDR3 is 12 amino acids long. From germline, CDR1 is GTSNPN and CDR2 SVGIG (reference sequence). CDR3 DNA sequence: TGTGCCTGGAGTTTCGGCACCGGGGAGCTGTTTTTT. It is translated as CAWSFGTGELFF. The complete variable domain, with remaining parts taken from reference TRBV30 and TRBJ2-2, reads SQTIHQWPATLVQPVGSPLSLECTVEGTSNPNLYWYRQAAGRGLQLLFYSVGIGQISSEVPQNLSASRPQDRQFILSSKKLLLSDSGFYLCAWSFGTGELFFGEGSRLTVL.

The chain employs TRBV3-1 (or the pseudogene TRBV3-2) and TRBJ2-1; 11 bases map to TRBD2. The CDR3 sequence is 13 residues long. CDR1 and CDR2 from the germline V gene are LGHDT and YNNKEL (reference sequence). V trimming: 6 bases; J trimming: 10 bases; junction bases outside the gene matches: 5. Here the CDR3 reads CASRLLAGVEQFF. CDR3 sequence (DNA): TGTGCCAGCAGGTTACTAGCGGGAGTAGAGCAGTTCTTC.

The rearrangement uses TRBV3-1 (or the pseudogene TRBV3-2) and TRBJ2-3; D is possibly TRBD1 (6 bases). CDR1 and CDR2 from the germline V gene are LGHDT and YNNKEL (reference sequence). V was shortened by 4 bases and J by 0 bases, with 11 bases between the two germline ends. The CDR3 extends over 15 amino acids. The CDR3 spells CASSPTGTSTDTQYF. The CDR3 DNA follows: TGTGCCAGCAGCCCTACAGGGACCAGCACAGATACGCAGTATTTT.

The sample holds a few counts of this clone. The rearrangement joins TRBV7-2 to TRBJ1-4, with a possible D match to TRBD1 (5 bases). Germline CDR1 SGHTA, CDR2 FQGNSA. The V end lost 4 bases, the J end lost 3 bases, and 9 bases lay between the germline ends. The CDR3 covers 14 residues. CDR3 coding DNA: TGTGCCAGCAGCTCTACAGGAGCTAATGAAAAACTGTTTTTT. Encoded protein: CASSSTGANEKLFF. Drawing the rest from reference TRBV7-2 and TRBJ1-4, the complete variable domain is GAGVSQSPSNKVTEKGKDVELRCDPISGHTALYWYRQSLGQGLEFLIYFQGNSAPDKSGLPSDRFSAERTGGSVSTLTIQRTQQEDSAVYLCASSSTGANEKLFFGSGTQLSVL.

The J gene is TRBJ1-1, the V gene TRBV12-3 or TRBV12-4; 7 bases are a match to TRBD1. This CDR3 contains 12 residues. V trimming: 6 bases; J trimming: 11 bases; junction bases outside the gene matches: 9. The CDR3 sequence is CASRGQSGSAFF. The CDR3 DNA is TGTGCCAGCAGGGGACAGTCTGGGTCGGCTTTCTTT.

The gene calls are TRBV5-6 and TRBJ2-2, with 7 bases fitting TRBD2. Per germline, CDR1 SGHDT and CDR2 YYEEEE. This CDR3 comprises 15 residues. The ends lost 6 bases at V and 2 bases at J; junction bases unmatched: 7. CDR3 sequence reads: CASTWGGGNTGELFF. The CDR3 coding sequence is TGTGCCAGCACCTGGGGGGGAGGAAACACCGGGGAGCTGTTTTTT.

This clone has just one count. The chain recombines TRBV30 with TRBJ2-1, with 7 positions matching TRBD2. Germline loops: CDR1 GTSNPN, CDR2 SVGIG (reference sequence). V was clipped by 3 bases and J by 2 bases; unmatched bases: 7. The CDR3 sequence is 15 residues long. The CDR3 reads CAWSPWSGTYNEQFF. The CDR3, as DNA: TGTGCCTGGAGCCCCTGGAGCGGGACCTACAATGAGCAGTTCTTC.

This clone was detected once. V usage is TRBV5-5 and J usage is TRBJ2-7; perhaps TRBD2 as D (5 bases). Trimming removed 4 bases from V and 3 bases from J, with 17 bases in between. In germline, CDR1 is SGHKS, CDR2 YYEKEE (reference sequence). The CDR3 length is 15 residues. DNA for the CDR3: TGTGCCAGCAGCCCGGGGTACGGATTAAGCTACGAGCAGTACTTC. Translation gives CASSPGYGLSYEQYF.

The chain joins TRBV6-6 to TRBJ1-2, with TRBD1 matching over 7 bases. There are 17 residues in the CDR3. The V gene's germline CDR1 is MNHNY and CDR2 SVGAGI (reference sequence). V was pared by 5 bases and J by 5 bases, with 17 bases of the junction left unmatched. The CDR3 is CASSPERTGGSSYGYTF. As DNA, the CDR3 is TGTGCCAGCAGTCCGGAAAGGACAGGCGGGTCTTCGTATGGCTACACCTTC.

The gene calls are TRBV7-3 and TRBJ2-5; 7 bases align to TRBD2. Losses at the gene ends were 1 base for V and 3 bases for J; bases not matched to a gene: 2. Germline-derived CDR1 and CDR2 are SGHTA and FQGTGA. The CDR3 totals 14 residues. CDR3 bases: TGTGCCAGCAGCTTAATGGCGGGAGAAGAGACCCAGTACTTC. The encoded protein is CASSLMAGEETQYF.

This chain connects TRBV7-9 to TRBJ2-5; weak D call: TRBD1 (6 bases). CDR1 SEHNR and CDR2 FQNEAQ come from the germline V gene (reference sequence). The germline V and J ends were trimmed by 3 bases and 6 bases, with 14 bases remaining between them. This CDR3 region has 14 residues. The CDR3 protein is CASSFSGAVKTQYF. Written as DNA, the CDR3 is TGTGCCAGCAGCTTCTCAGGGGCTGTTAAGACCCAGTACTTC.

The rearrangement joins TRBV6-5 to TRBJ2-3; a possible D gene is TRBD1 (5 bases). With 8 bases removed from V and 4 bases from J, the gap between germline ends came to 16 bases. The CDR3 covers 14 residues. Germline values: CDR1 MNHEY, CDR2 SVGAGI. Here the CDR3 reads CASRPLTVADTQYF. CDR3 nucleotide sequence: TGTGCCAGCCGACCACTGACAGTGGCAGATACGCAGTATTTT.

The gene calls are TRBV28 and TRBJ2-5; maybe TRBD1 (5 bases). This CDR3 contains 14 residues. The germline V gene has CDR1 MDHEN and CDR2 SYDVKM. Trimming removed 5 bases at V and 1 base at J, with 11 bases between. The CDR3 loop reads CASSPPDSQETQYF. The CDR3 region has the DNA TGTGCCAGCAGTCCTCCCGACAGCCAAGAGACCCAGTACTTC.

V and J are TRBV2 and TRBJ1-3; D is unresolved. Germline V lookup: CDR1 SNHLY, CDR2 FYNNEI. Trimming stripped 2 bases from V and 6 bases from J, with 11 bases between. CDR3 size: 14 residues. The CDR3 is CASSESPTVNTIYF. The CDR3 DNA sequence: TGTGCCAGCAGTGAATCCCCCACTGTAAACACCATATATTTT.

In this sample, this clone turned up a few times. This sequence joins TRBV27 and TRBJ2-7, with a possible D match to TRBD2 (8 bases). The CDR3 runs 15 residues. Trimming took off 6 bases at V and 0 bases at J, with 15 bases between the two ends. Germline CDR1 MNHEY, CDR2 SMNVEV (reference sequence). The chain's CDR3 is CASRSREGASYEQYF. The DNA for the CDR3 is TGTGCCAGCAGATCCCGGGAGGGGGCCTCCTACGAGCAGTACTTC.

The rearrangement links TRBV19 to TRBJ1-2, with 11 bases fitting TRBD1. This CDR3 has 14 residues. Germline trimming cut 10 bases from V and 4 bases from J; bases unmatched to any gene: 8. The V gene's germline CDR1 is LNHDA and CDR2 SQIVND (reference sequence). The CDR3 protein is CATSGTGGVYGYTF. Here the CDR3 DNA reads TGTGCCACATCCGGGACAGGGGGGGTCTATGGCTACACCTTC.

J is TRBJ1-2 and V is TRBV7-8; D perhaps matches TRBD1 (6 bases). The CDR3 contains 12 residues. The ends were cut back, 5 bases at V and 6 bases at J, with 10 bases in the middle. Germline CDR1 and CDR2: SGHVS and FQNEAQ. CDR3 in amino acids: CASSPRQDGYTF. The CDR3 DNA is TGTGCCAGCAGCCCACGACAGGATGGCTACACCTTC.

This clone was seen only once. This chain links TRBV9 with TRBJ1-3, with D unresolved. Germline V gene lookup returns CDR1 SGDLS and CDR2 YYNGEE. This CDR3 comprises 15 residues. Trimming shortened V by 0 bases and J by 4 bases, and 11 bases separated the two germline ends. The CDR3 spells CASSVGVSWGNTIYF. The CDR3 region has the DNA TGTGCCAGCAGCGTAGGAGTGTCGTGGGGAAACACCATATATTTT.

The V and J genes are TRBV4-1 and TRBJ2-3; 7 nucleotides match TRBD1. Per the germline V gene, CDR1 is MGHRA and CDR2 is YSYEKL. The CDR3 consists of 18 residues. The V gene end was trimmed by 0 bases and the J gene end by 1 base; junction bases not matched to a gene: 10. The CDR3 spells CASSQDQGVGVRTDTQYF. The CDR3 DNA follows: TGCGCCAGCAGCCAAGATCAGGGGGTGGGAGTGCGCACAGATACGCAGTATTTT.

The chain is built from TRBV5-4 and TRBJ2-7; maybe TRBD1 (7 bases). The CDR3 loop spans 14 amino acids. Trimming pared 4 bases from V and 4 bases from J, leaving 15 bases between. Germline V gives CDR1 SGHNT, CDR2 YYREEE (reference sequence). CDR3 sequence reads: CASSPQGEVYEQYF. The CDR3 region has the DNA TGTGCCAGCAGCCCTCAGGGGGAGGTGTACGAGCAGTACTTC.

The CDR3 coding sequence is TGTGCCAGCAGCCTAAGAACGGGGCTAGCGGGAGCCCTTTCCTACGAGCAGTACTTC. This gives the protein CASSLRTGLAGALSYEQYF. V and J are TRBV28 and TRBJ2-7, with 10 positions matching TRBD2. Germline CDR1 is MDHEN and CDR2 is SYDVKM. With 6 bases clipped from V and 1 base from J, the junction kept 18 bases outside the gene matches. This CDR3 contains 19 residues.

The rearrangement joins TRBV2 to TRBJ2-3, with a tentative D call TRBD2 (5 bases). The ends were cut back, 1 base at V and 2 bases at J, with 10 bases in the middle. CDR1 and CDR2 from the germline V gene are SNHLY and FYNNEI. The CDR3 is made up of 15 amino acids. This CDR3 reads CASSEDLADTDTQYF. The CDR3 nucleotides are TGTGCCAGCAGTGAAGACCTAGCTGACACAGATACGCAGTATTTT.

V gene TRBV30 combines with J gene TRBJ1-5, with 11 bases that match TRBD1. Trimming cost V 2 bases and J 4 bases; bases outside gene matches: 4. Germline CDR1 reads GTSNPN; CDR2 reads SVGIG (reference sequence). The length of the CDR3 is 15 residues. CDR3 sequence (DNA): TGTGCCTGGAGTCACCGGGACAGGGGGAATCAGCCCCAGCATTTT. Translating gives CAWSHRDRGNQPQHF.